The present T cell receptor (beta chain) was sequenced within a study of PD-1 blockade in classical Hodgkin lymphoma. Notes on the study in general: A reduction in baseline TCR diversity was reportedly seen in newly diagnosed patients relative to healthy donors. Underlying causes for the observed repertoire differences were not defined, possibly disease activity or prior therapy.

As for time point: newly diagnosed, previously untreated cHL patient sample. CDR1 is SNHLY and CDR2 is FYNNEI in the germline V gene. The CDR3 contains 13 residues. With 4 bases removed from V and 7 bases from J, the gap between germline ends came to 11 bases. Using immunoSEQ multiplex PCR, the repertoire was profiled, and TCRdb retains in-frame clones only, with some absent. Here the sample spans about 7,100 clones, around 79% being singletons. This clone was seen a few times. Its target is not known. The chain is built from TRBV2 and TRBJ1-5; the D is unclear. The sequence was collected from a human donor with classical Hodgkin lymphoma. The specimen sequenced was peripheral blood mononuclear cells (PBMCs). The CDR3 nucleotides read TGTGCCAGCAGTGGGGTGAGGGAGCAGCCCCAGCATTTT. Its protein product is CASSGVREQPQHF.